Shown below are 26 T cell receptor beta chains from a single sample sequenced in a study of immune evolution from preneoplasia to lung adenocarcinoma. Assay: immunoSEQ multiplex PCR; the TCRdb copy retains only in-frame clones and omits some. The sample carries roughly 5,500 clones, approximately 80% recorded once. Sequenced: FFPE adjacent normal lung tissue. The receptors here all came from an older donor with lung adenocarcinoma.

The V gene is TRBV5-1, the J gene TRBJ2-3; 9 bases line up with TRBD1. Germline loops: CDR1 SGHRS, CDR2 YFSETQ. With V trimmed by 3 bases and J by 6 bases, 8 bases remained unmatched. This CDR3 has 15 amino acids. This CDR3 is CASSSGQGGWDTQYF. CDR3 nucleotides: TGCGCCAGCAGCTCGGGACAGGGTGGTTGGGATACGCAGTATTTT.

CDR3 DNA: TGTGCCAGCACCCAACAGGGGAGTATCAGCAATGAGCAGTTCTTC. This encodes CASTQQGSISNEQFF. The chain couples TRBV11-2 to TRBJ2-1; 7 nucleotides line up with TRBD1. Germline V gene data show CDR1 as SGHAT and CDR2 as FQNNGV. V lost 7 bases to trimming and J lost 6 bases; unmatched junction nucleotides: 12. The CDR3 runs to 15 residues.

The genes are TRBV6-6 and TRBJ2-1; 10 bases match TRBD2. V lost 5 bases and J lost 5; bases outside the gene matches: 9. This CDR3 spans 16 amino acids. CDR1 and CDR2 from the germline V gene are MNHNY and SVGAGI (reference sequence). CDR3 sequence reads: CASSHIGTSANNEQFF. CDR3 DNA: TGTGCCAGCAGTCACATAGGGACTAGCGCCAACAATGAGCAGTTCTTC.

The J gene is TRBJ2-1, the V gene TRBV25-1; TRBD1 aligns across 7 bases. The V and J ends lost 5 bases and 10 bases, in that order; junction bases with no gene match: 8. The CDR3 extends over 13 amino acids. The germline V gene has CDR1 MGHDK and CDR2 SYGVNS. In DNA form, the CDR3 reads TGTGCCAGCAGTTGGGCAGGGGGTGGGGAGCAGTTCTTC. Its protein product is CASSWAGGGEQFF.

This sequence joins TRBV9 and TRBJ2-1, with 10 bases matching TRBD2. V gave up 3 bases and J gave up 7 bases; unmatched junction bases: 13. The CDR3 has 17 residues. Germline V lookup: CDR1 SGDLS, CDR2 YYNGEE. In DNA form, the CDR3 reads TGTGCCAGCAGCGGAAACCTAGCGGGAGTTGCATGGAATGAGCAGTTCTTC. This codes for CASSGNLAGVAWNEQFF.

The chain carries TRBV20-1 and TRBJ2-7; no clear D. CDR1 is DFQATT and CDR2 is SNEGSKA in the germline V gene (reference sequence). CDR3 size: 11 residues. V shed 3 bases and J shed 1 base, with 4 bases lying between them. CDR3 in amino acids: CSASFSYEQYF. DNA of the CDR3: TGCAGTGCTAGCTTTTCCTACGAGCAGTACTTC.

The sample holds a few counts of this clone. Other DNA sequences in the same sample also yield this CDR3. This chain joins TRBV7-9 and TRBJ2-1; D is unclear. V lost 1 base and J lost 6, with 10 bases in between. Germline CDR1 and CDR2: SEHNR and FQNEAQ (reference sequence). There are 14 residues in the CDR3. DNA of the CDR3: TGTGCCAGCAGCTTAGGTGATAGCAGCAATGAGCAGTTCTTC. Residues: CASSLGDSSNEQFF.

This CDR3 is CASSELTGTEAFF. CDR3 bases: TGCGCCAGCAGTGAGTTGACAGGGACTGAAGCTTTCTTT. The chain is built from TRBV10-1 and TRBJ1-1; 7 bases fit TRBD1. Germline CDR1 reads WNHNN; CDR2 reads SYGVQD (reference sequence). After removal of 1 base from V and 5 bases from J, the junction contained 1 base not matched to a gene. This CDR3 is built from 13 residues.

This clone turned up a few times. V usage is TRBV30 and J usage is TRBJ2-6; possible D gene TRBD1, 6 bases. CDR1 is GTSNPN, CDR2 SVGIG, per germline (reference sequence). The CDR3 runs 18 residues. Trimming cost V 3 bases and J 0 bases, with 18 bases left between them. In DNA form, the CDR3 reads TGTGCCTGGAGGGGAAGACAGGCCCTAAACTCTGGGGCCAACGTCCTGACTTTC. Protein: CAWRGRQALNSGANVLTF.

V and J are TRBV11-2 and TRBJ2-1; 12 bases map to TRBD2. Germline V lookup: CDR1 SGHAT, CDR2 FQNNGV. Germline trimming cut 1 base from V and 9 bases from J; bases unmatched to any gene: 10. CDR3 length: 17 amino acids. CDR3 region: CASSLVGLAGPRVEQFF. DNA of the CDR3: TGTGCCAGCAGCTTAGTCGGACTAGCGGGACCGAGAGTTGAGCAGTTCTTC.

The rearrangement joins TRBV4-3 to TRBJ1-1; D gene unclear. The length of the CDR3 is 17 residues. Germline CDR1 is LGHNA and CDR2 is YSLEER. The germline V and J ends were trimmed by 0 bases and 0 bases, with 14 bases remaining between them. CDR3 DNA: TGCGCCAGCAGCCAAGAGGGTCTAGGGAGGGTGAACACTGAAGCTTTCTTT. Translated: CASSQEGLGRVNTEAFF.

The rearrangement links TRBV11-3 to TRBJ2-7; TRBD1 aligns across 7 bases. There are 14 residues in the CDR3. Trimming cost V 7 bases and J 6 bases; bases outside gene matches: 12. Germline loops: CDR1 SGHNT, CDR2 YENEEA. CDR3 sequence reads: CASTQRGQLAEQYF. The CDR3 DNA reads TGTGCCAGCACCCAACGGGGACAGCTCGCCGAGCAGTACTTC.

DNA for the CDR3: TGTGCCAGCAGCCCCAGTGGGCAGAGAGAGACAATTCGGGCTGAAGCTTTCTTT. It is translated as CASSPSGQRETIRAEAFF. This chain connects TRBV11-2 to TRBJ1-1; D uncertain. The CDR3 runs 18 residues. Germline values: CDR1 SGHAT, CDR2 FQNNGV. V lost 5 bases to trimming and J lost 6 bases, with 28 bases between them.

The V gene is TRBV7-8, the J gene TRBJ2-6; D remains ambiguous. The germline V gene encodes CDR1 SGHVS and CDR2 FQNEAQ. The CDR3 totals 18 residues. V was cut by 1 base and J by 0 bases, with 13 bases left in between. The DNA for the CDR3 is TGTGCCAGCAGCTTAGTTGGCATGGATCTCTCTGGGGCCAACGTCCTGACTTTC. Translated, it gives CASSLVGMDLSGANVLTF.

The gene calls are TRBV6-5 and TRBJ2-3, with D unclear. Germline CDR1 reads MNHEY; CDR2 reads SVGAGI. The CDR3 loop spans 11 amino acids. Trimming left V 5 bases short and J 6 bases short, with 6 bases between. Here the CDR3 DNA reads TGTGCCAGCAGTCGTTTGGATACGCAGTATTTT. Its protein is CASSRLDTQYF.

The rearrangement uses TRBV19 and TRBJ2-1; TRBD2 matches at 7 bases. Germline V gives CDR1 LNHDA, CDR2 SQIVND (reference sequence). Unmatched junction bases numbered 2, after V lost 3 bases and J lost 6 bases. The CDR3 extends over 13 amino acids. In DNA, the CDR3 is TGTGCCAGTAGTATTGGACTAGTCAATGAGCAGTTCTTC. Translated, it gives CASSIGLVNEQFF.

The rearrangement joins TRBV10-3 to TRBJ2-5; either TRBD1 or TRBD2 may supply D (6 bases each). Trimming pared 3 bases from V and 5 bases from J, leaving 13 bases between. Germline V CDR1 and CDR2: ENHRY, SYGVKD. The CDR3 length is 14 residues. The CDR3 sequence is CAISDFGGRETQYF. CDR3 nucleotide sequence: TGTGCCATCAGTGATTTTGGGGGGCGGGAGACCCAGTACTTC.

In DNA, the CDR3 is TGTGCCAGCAGCTTAGCGCGACAGGGGAAGAACACTGAAGCTTTCTTT. This encodes CASSLARQGKNTEAFF. This chain joins TRBV13 and TRBJ1-1; TRBD1 agrees at 8 bases. Germline V gene sequence: CDR1 PRHDT, CDR2 FYEKMQ (reference sequence). V shed 1 base, J shed 1 base, and the junction held 5 bases outside the gene matches. The CDR3 extends over 16 amino acids.

This chain links TRBV11-1 with TRBJ2-7; unclear D gene. CDR1 and CDR2 from the germline V gene are SGHAT and FQDESV (reference sequence). V lost 4 bases, J lost 3 bases, and 13 bases lay in between. This CDR3 spans 14 amino acids. The CDR3 reads CASSSSGGNYEQYF. The CDR3 bases are TGTGCCAGCAGCTCATCGGGTGGGAACTACGAGCAGTACTTC.

This chain connects TRBV9 to TRBJ2-7, with a tentative D call TRBD1 (7 bases). Trimming pared 4 bases from V and 0 bases from J, leaving 14 bases between. Germline V gives CDR1 SGDLS, CDR2 YYNGEE. CDR3 size: 15 residues. As DNA, the CDR3 is TGTGCCAGCAGCCCCCGCGGGACAGCCTCCTACGAGCAGTACTTC. Its protein is CASSPRGTASYEQYF.

The chain carries TRBV7-6 and TRBJ2-2; D remains ambiguous. The CDR3 sequence is 15 residues long. V lost 4 bases and J 4 bases, leaving 13 bases between the germline ends. Germline assignment: CDR1 SGHVS and CDR2 FNYEAQ. CDR3 loop: CASSSNTGGTGELFF. CDR3 sequence (DNA): TGTGCCAGCAGCTCCAACACGGGCGGCACCGGGGAGCTGTTTTTT.

This rearrangement joins TRBV7-9 to TRBJ1-1; D remains unclear. Germline-derived CDR1 and CDR2 are SEHNR and FQNEAQ (reference sequence). The V end lost 8 bases, the J end lost 0 bases, and 7 bases lay between the germline ends. There are 12 residues in the CDR3. The DNA of the CDR3 is TGTGCCAGCGTGGGGTTGAACACTGAAGCTTTCTTT. The encoded protein is CASVGLNTEAFF.

This chain connects TRBV2 to TRBJ1-2; D is undetermined. Germline loops: CDR1 SNHLY, CDR2 FYNNEI. CDR3 length equals 14 residues. V was pared by 3 bases and J by 4 bases, with 12 bases between. The CDR3 coding sequence is TGTGCCAGCAGTGACTCCAAAATCGTCTATGGCTACACCTTC. Its protein product is CASSDSKIVYGYTF.

V and J are TRBV6-5 and TRBJ1-1; TRBD1 matches at 8 bases. The germline gives CDR1 MNHEY, CDR2 SVGAGI. The CDR3 length is 15 residues. The ends lost 2 bases at V and 3 bases at J; junction bases unmatched: 5. In DNA form, the CDR3 reads TGTGCCAGCAGTTACACGACAGGGGACGACACTGAAGCTTTCTTT. Protein: CASSYTTGDDTEAFF.

This chain links TRBV10-1 with TRBJ2-5; D is ambiguous. The V and J ends lost 2 bases and 4 bases respectively, with 8 bases between them. The germline V gene encodes CDR1 WNHNN and CDR2 SYGVQD (reference sequence). There are 13 residues in the CDR3. The CDR3 region is CASSEPPVETQYF. Written as DNA, the CDR3 is TGCGCCAGCAGTGAGCCTCCAGTAGAGACCCAGTACTTC.

The chain combines TRBV18 with TRBJ2-2, with 8 positions matching TRBD2. The V gene end was trimmed by 6 bases and the J gene end by 0 bases; junction bases not matched to a gene: 6. Germline lookup yields CDR1 KGHSH and CDR2 LQKENI. The CDR3 is 16 residues long. This CDR3 is CASSPNSGANTGELFF. CDR3 nucleotides: TGTGCCAGCTCCCCAAATAGCGGGGCGAACACCGGGGAGCTGTTTTTT.